These 20 T cell receptor beta chains were sequenced from one sample in a study of shared clonotypes between healthy human individuals. Clones were sequenced by immunoSEQ multiplex PCR, and TCRdb holds only the in-frame ones, with some missing. The profile shows 1.6 million or so clones, less than 99% of them singletons. Sequenced sample: naive CD4+ T cells sorted from blood. Subset: CD45RA+ positively selected. The source of these receptors is a man between 25 and 39 years old in good health.

This clone occurred once. The chain recombines TRBV9 with TRBJ2-2, with 8 positions matching TRBD2. Germline CDR1 is SGDLS and CDR2 is YYNGEE. CDR3 length: 18 amino acids. The V and J ends lost 3 bases and 2 bases, in that order; junction bases with no gene match: 12. The CDR3 DNA sequence: TGTGCCAGCAGCGGTCCTGGACTAGCAAAAACTAACACCGGGGAGCTGTTTTTT. This sequence encodes CASSGPGLAKTNTGELFF. Using reference TRBV9 and TRBJ2-2 for the parts outside the CDR3, the full variable domain is DSGVTQTPKHLITATGQRVTLRCSPRSGDLSVYWYQQSLDQGLQFLIQYYNGEERAKGNILERFSAQQFPDLHSELNLSSLELGDSALYFCASSGPGLAKTNTGELFFGEGSRLTVL.

V gene TRBV5-5 combines with J gene TRBJ1-2; 9 bases map to TRBD1. CDR1 is SGHKS, CDR2 YYEKEE, per germline (reference sequence). The V segment lost 4 bases and the J segment 7 bases; nucleotides outside the gene matches: 8. The CDR3 covers 14 residues. CDR3 coding DNA: TGTGCCAGCAGCGACCCGGGACAGGGTTTTGGCTACACCTTC. It yields the protein CASSDPGQGFGYTF.

J is TRBJ1-3 and V is TRBV19; D gene unclear. Trimming took off 5 bases at V and 4 bases at J, with 12 bases between the two ends. The germline gives CDR1 LNHDA, CDR2 SQIVND (reference sequence). The CDR3 loop spans 14 amino acids. As DNA, the CDR3 is TGTGCCAGTAGTTTCGGCGAAGGCGGAAACACCATATATTTT. This translates into CASSFGEGGNTIYF.

The rearrangement joins TRBV7-7 to TRBJ2-3; D unclear. V shed 5 bases and J shed 3 bases, with 9 bases lying between them. The CDR3 has 13 residues. CDR1 and CDR2 from the germline V gene are SSHAT and FNYEAQ (reference sequence). The CDR3 sequence: CASSPTRTDTQYF. The CDR3 DNA is TGTGCCAGCAGCCCGACTCGTACAGATACGCAGTATTTT.

A remark on this clone: The sample carries other DNA sequences with the same CDR3. This chain uses TRBV18 with TRBJ2-7; 9 positions agree with TRBD2. V gave up 2 bases and J gave up 4 bases; unmatched junction bases: 3. The germline V gene has CDR1 KGHSH and CDR2 LQKENI. The CDR3 runs 14 residues. The DNA of the CDR3 is TGTGCCAGCTCACCATTAGCGGGAGAGTACGAGCAGTACTTC. Translated, it gives CASSPLAGEYEQYF.

The chain employs TRBV30 and TRBJ2-2; TRBD1 matches 7 bases. V was clipped by 4 bases and J by 0 bases; unmatched bases: 5. The CDR3 is made up of 15 amino acids. Germline V CDR1 and CDR2: GTSNPN, SVGIG (reference sequence). The CDR3 reads CAWITGTANTGELFF. CDR3 bases: TGTGCCTGGATTACCGGGACAGCGAACACCGGGGAGCTGTTTTTT. The variable domain in full, completed from reference TRBV30 and TRBJ2-2, reads SQTIHQWPATLVQPVGSPLSLECTVEGTSNPNLYWYRQAAGRGLQLLFYSVGIGQISSEVPQNLSASRPQDRQFILSSKKLLLSDSGFYLCAWITGTANTGELFFGEGSRLTVL.

The chain has TRBV7-2 and TRBJ2-2, with no clear D. This CDR3 is built from 15 residues. Germline lookup yields CDR1 SGHTA and CDR2 FQGNSA. Trimming removed 1 base from V and 2 bases from J, with 8 bases in between. The CDR3 sequence is CASSLGILNTGELFF. In nucleotides, the CDR3 is TGTGCCAGCAGCTTAGGAATCTTAAACACCGGGGAGCTGTTTTTT.

This clone is a singleton in its sample. This chain uses TRBV19 with TRBJ2-2; no reliable D call. This CDR3 region has 14 residues. The V gene's germline CDR1 is LNHDA and CDR2 SQIVND (reference sequence). Trimming took off 4 bases at V and 3 bases at J, with 9 bases between the two ends. The CDR3 reads CASSSLSDTGELFF. The CDR3, as DNA: TGTGCCAGTAGTAGCCTGAGTGACACCGGGGAGCTGTTTTTT. Using reference TRBV19 and TRBJ2-2 for the parts outside the CDR3, the full variable domain is DGGITQSPKYLFRKEGQNVTLSCEQNLNHDAMYWYRQDPGQGLRLIYYSQIVNDFQKGDIAEGYSVSREKKESFPLTVTSAQKNPTAFYLCASSSLSDTGELFFGEGSRLTVL.

This clone was observed once. The genes are TRBV7-9 and TRBJ2-1; D is tentatively TRBD1 or TRBD2 (5 bases each). Germline assignment: CDR1 SEHNR and CDR2 FQNEAQ (reference sequence). The CDR3 sequence is 11 residues long. Trimming shortened V by 5 bases and J by 9 bases, and 8 bases separated the two germline ends. CDR3 bases: TGTGCCAGCAGCGTGAGGGGTGAGCAGTTCTTC. This encodes CASSVRGEQFF.

This chain connects TRBV7-9 to TRBJ1-4; D is possibly TRBD1 (5 bases). The V end was cut by 3 bases, the J end by 4 bases, with 15 bases between. The CDR3 runs 16 residues. CDR1 SEHNR and CDR2 FQNEAQ come from the germline V gene (reference sequence). CDR3 sequence (DNA): TGTGCCAGCAGCTTCACGGCCCCTCAGGGTAATGAAAAACTGTTTTTT. Protein: CASSFTAPQGNEKLFF.

This chain links TRBV9 with TRBJ2-2, with 11 positions matching TRBD2. Looked up from germline, CDR1 is SGDLS and CDR2 is YYNGEE. The CDR3 is 18 residues long. The J segment lost 5 bases and the V segment lost 3 bases, leaving 12 bases of the junction unmatched. The DNA of the CDR3 is TGTGCCAGCAGCGACCTAGCGGGAGGCAGCGTGGGGACCGGGGAGCTGTTTTTT. It codes for CASSDLAGGSVGTGELFF.

This chain uses TRBV11-2 with TRBJ1-1; tentatively, D is TRBD1 (5 bases). Between the trimmed V and J ends, which lost 0 bases and 6 bases, there was a span of 5 bases. CDR1 and CDR2 from the germline V gene are SGHAT and FQNNGV. The length of the CDR3 is 12 residues. The chain's CDR3 is CASSLETAEAFF. The CDR3 region has the DNA TGTGCCAGCAGCTTAGAGACAGCTGAAGCTTTCTTT. Full variable domain (missing parts from reference TRBV11-2 and TRBJ1-1): EAGVAQSPRYKIIEKRQSVAFWCNPISGHATLYWYQQILGQGPKLLIQFQNNGVVDDSQLPKDRFSAERLKGVDSTLKIQPAKLEDSAVYLCASSLETAEAFFGQGTRLTVV.

This chain uses TRBV5-1 with TRBJ2-1, with D perhaps matching TRBD1 (6 bases). V was trimmed by 3 bases and J by 6 bases, leaving 19 bases between them. The CDR3 length is 16 residues. Germline CDR1 and CDR2: SGHRS and YFSETQ. The CDR3 DNA reads TGCGCCAGCAGCTCCAACCACGACAGGCAATTCAATGAGCAGTTCTTC. This encodes CASSSNHDRQFNEQFF. Using reference TRBV5-1 and TRBJ2-1 for the parts outside the CDR3, the full variable domain is KAGVTQTPRYLIKTRGQQVTLSCSPISGHRSVSWYQQTPGQGLQFLFEYFSETQRNKGNFPGRFSGRQFSNSRSEMNVSTLELGDSALYLCASSSNHDRQFNEQFFGPGTRLTVL.

The DNA of the CDR3 is TGTGCCAGCAGTAAAGGGTCGACGGGAAATCAGCCCCAGCATTTT. Encoded protein: CASSKGSTGNQPQHF. The chain couples TRBV2 to TRBJ1-5; D is uncertain. Germline-derived CDR1 and CDR2 are SNHLY and FYNNEI. This CDR3 region has 15 residues. V shed 5 bases and J shed 4 bases, with 15 bases lying between them.

About this clone: Other DNA sequences within the sample encode an identical CDR3. The J gene is TRBJ2-5, the V gene TRBV5-4; a possible D gene is TRBD1 (7 bases). The V end lost 2 bases, the J end lost 5 bases, and 10 bases lay between the germline ends. The CDR3 sequence is 13 residues long. Germline values: CDR1 SGHNT, CDR2 YYREEE (reference sequence). CDR3 sequence (DNA): TGTGCCAGCAGCTTACAGGGGAGGGAGACCCAGTACTTC. Translation: CASSLQGRETQYF.

The DNA of the CDR3 is TGTGCCAGCAGCGTAGGTGTCAGTCAGGCCACCGGGGAGCTGTTTTTT. Encoded protein: CASSVGVSQATGELFF. The chain employs TRBV9 and TRBJ2-2; D not certain. Germline CDR1 is SGDLS and CDR2 is YYNGEE. The V end lost 0 bases, the J end lost 4 bases, and 13 bases lay between the germline ends. The CDR3 runs 16 residues.

The chain uses TRBV7-6 and TRBJ2-5, with no clear D. Germline V gives CDR1 SGHVS, CDR2 FNYEAQ. Deletions cut 5 bases from V and 5 bases from J, with 12 bases between. The CDR3 length is 13 residues. CDR3 nucleotide sequence: TGTGCCAGCAGCCGCATACTTGGGGAGACCCAGTACTTC. It is translated as CASSRILGETQYF.

This chain connects TRBV6-5 to TRBJ1-1, with 8 bases identical to TRBD1. The CDR3 has 15 residues. Germline values: CDR1 MNHEY, CDR2 SVGAGI. The trim removed 4 bases at V and 5 bases at J, leaving 9 bases unmatched. The CDR3 region has the DNA TGTGCCAGCAGTTTCGTCACAGGGGGAAGGACTGAAGCTTTCTTT. This sequence encodes CASSFVTGGRTEAFF.

This clone was observed once. The J gene is TRBJ2-7, the V gene TRBV25-1, with 7 bases aligning to TRBD1. Germline-derived CDR1 and CDR2 are MGHDK and SYGVNS. Trimming at V came to 6 bases and at J to 2 bases, leaving 7 bases not matched to a gene. This CDR3 is built from 14 residues. In DNA, the CDR3 is TGTGCCAGCAGGTCAGGGGGTCGCGCCTACGAGCAGTACTTC. Its translation is CASRSGGRAYEQYF.

The chain employs TRBV10-3 and TRBJ2-3, with D possibly TRBD2 on 7 matching bases. The germline V gene encodes CDR1 ENHRY and CDR2 SYGVKD. V was pared by 6 bases and J by 6 bases, with 16 bases between. This CDR3 region has 14 residues. CDR3 in DNA: TGTGCCATCAGCGGGGCGGGGGCTGAGGATACGCAGTATTTT. It yields the protein CAISGAGAEDTQYF.